The next 3 T cell receptor beta chains were all read from a single sample in a study of T cells after yellow fever vaccination. TCRdb re-called the 5' RACE reads through MiXCR, storing one row per CDR3 protein. The data contain a few hundred thousand distinct CDR3 sequences, roughly 8% of them singletons. The sequencing here drew on PBMCs, taken about 49 days after the first yellow fever vaccination. These receptors all come from a man younger than 35 who received the YFV17D yellow fever vaccine.

This clonotype was found a few times. The CDR3 is CASSGPSGTDTQYF. CDR3 DNA: TGTGCCAGCAGTGGCCCTAGCGGCACAGATACGCAGTATTTT. The V call is TRBV6-1, the J call TRBJ2-3, with D possibly TRBD2 on 6 matching bases. V lost 4 bases and J lost 1, with 9 bases in between. Germline loops: CDR1 MNHNS, CDR2 SASEGT. The CDR3 extends over 14 amino acids.

The rearrangement links TRBV4-3 to TRBJ2-7; D may be TRBD1 or TRBD2 (5 bases each). The V gene's germline CDR1 is LGHNA and CDR2 YSLEER. Deletions cut 1 base from V and 5 bases from J, with 15 bases between. The CDR3 is 15 residues long. The CDR3 DNA is TGCGCCAGCAGCCAAGTAGCGAACAAGGGGCACGAGCAGTACTTC. Translation: CASSQVANKGHEQYF.

This clonotype was seen more than once but under ten times. The CDR3 DNA reads as TGCGCCAGCAGCTTGGGAGCCCCGGGGGTTCGAGATACGCAGTATTTT. Residues: CASSLGAPGVRDTQYF. The rearrangement links TRBV5-1 to TRBJ2-3; D may be TRBD2 (6 bases). V was shortened by 0 bases and J by 5 bases, with 16 bases between the two germline ends. From germline, CDR1 is SGHRS and CDR2 YFSETQ. This CDR3 is built from 16 residues.